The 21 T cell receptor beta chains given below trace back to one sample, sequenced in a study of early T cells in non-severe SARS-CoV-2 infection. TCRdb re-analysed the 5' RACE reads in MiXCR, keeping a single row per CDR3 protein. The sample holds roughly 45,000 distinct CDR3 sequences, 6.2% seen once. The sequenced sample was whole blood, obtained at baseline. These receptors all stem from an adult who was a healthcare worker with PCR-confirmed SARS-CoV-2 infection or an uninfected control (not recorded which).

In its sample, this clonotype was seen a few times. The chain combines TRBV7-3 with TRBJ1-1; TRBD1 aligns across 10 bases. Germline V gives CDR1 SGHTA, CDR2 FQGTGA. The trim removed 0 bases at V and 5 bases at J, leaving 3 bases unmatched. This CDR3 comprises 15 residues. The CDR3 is CASSLTSDRGTEAFF. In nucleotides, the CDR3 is TGTGCCAGCAGCTTAACATCGGACAGGGGGACTGAAGCTTTCTTT.

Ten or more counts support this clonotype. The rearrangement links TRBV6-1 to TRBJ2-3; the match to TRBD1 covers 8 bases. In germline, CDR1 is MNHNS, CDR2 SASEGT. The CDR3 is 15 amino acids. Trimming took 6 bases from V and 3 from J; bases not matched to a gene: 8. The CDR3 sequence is CASSSTGAATDTQYF. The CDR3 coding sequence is TGTGCCAGCAGCTCGACAGGGGCTGCGACAGATACGCAGTATTTT.

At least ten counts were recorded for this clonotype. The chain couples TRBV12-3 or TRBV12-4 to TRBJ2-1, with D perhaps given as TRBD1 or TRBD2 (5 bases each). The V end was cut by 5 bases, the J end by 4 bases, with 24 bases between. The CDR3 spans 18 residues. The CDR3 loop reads CASSPGGLMGVSYNEQFF. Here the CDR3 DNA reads TGTGCCAGCAGTCCTGGGGGTTTAATGGGCGTTAGTTACAATGAGCAGTTCTTC.

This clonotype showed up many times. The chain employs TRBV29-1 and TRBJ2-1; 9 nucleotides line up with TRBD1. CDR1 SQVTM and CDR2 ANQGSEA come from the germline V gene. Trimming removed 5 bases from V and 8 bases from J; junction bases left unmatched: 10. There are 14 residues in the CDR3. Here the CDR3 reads CSVPDRGRLYEQFF. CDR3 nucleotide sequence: TGCAGCGTTCCCGACAGGGGGAGACTCTATGAGCAGTTCTTC.

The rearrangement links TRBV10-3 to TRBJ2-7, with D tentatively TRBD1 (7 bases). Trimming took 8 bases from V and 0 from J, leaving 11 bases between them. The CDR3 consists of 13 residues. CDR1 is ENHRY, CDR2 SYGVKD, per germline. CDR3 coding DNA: TGTGCCATCGGGGGGACAGACTCCTACGAGCAGTACTTC. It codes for CAIGGTDSYEQYF.

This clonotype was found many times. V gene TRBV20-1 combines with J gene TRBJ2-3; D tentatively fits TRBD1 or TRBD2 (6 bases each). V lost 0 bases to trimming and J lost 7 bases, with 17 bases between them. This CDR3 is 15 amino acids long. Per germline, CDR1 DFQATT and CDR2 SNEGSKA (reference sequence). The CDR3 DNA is TGCAGTGCTAGAGATCGAGGTCCGGGGGCTTATACGCAGTATTTT. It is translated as CSARDRGPGAYTQYF.

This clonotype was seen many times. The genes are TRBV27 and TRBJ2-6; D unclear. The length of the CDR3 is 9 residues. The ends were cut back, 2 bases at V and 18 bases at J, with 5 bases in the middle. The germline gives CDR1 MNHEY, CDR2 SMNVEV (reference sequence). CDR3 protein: CASSLNRTF. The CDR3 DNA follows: TGTGCCAGCAGTTTAAACAGGACTTTC.

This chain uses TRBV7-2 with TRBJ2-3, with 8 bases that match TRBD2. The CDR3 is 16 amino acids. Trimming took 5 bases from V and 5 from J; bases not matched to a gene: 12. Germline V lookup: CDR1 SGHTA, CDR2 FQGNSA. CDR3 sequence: CASSPRLTSVRDTQYF. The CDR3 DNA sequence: TGTGCCAGCAGCCCCCGATTGACTAGCGTAAGAGATACGCAGTATTTT.

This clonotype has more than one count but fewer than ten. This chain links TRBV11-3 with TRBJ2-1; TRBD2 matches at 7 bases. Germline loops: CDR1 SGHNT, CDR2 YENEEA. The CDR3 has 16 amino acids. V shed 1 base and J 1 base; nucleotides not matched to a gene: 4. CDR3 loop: CASSLVAGVSYNEQFF. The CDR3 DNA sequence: TGTGCCAGCAGCTTAGTGGCGGGGGTATCCTACAATGAGCAGTTCTTC.

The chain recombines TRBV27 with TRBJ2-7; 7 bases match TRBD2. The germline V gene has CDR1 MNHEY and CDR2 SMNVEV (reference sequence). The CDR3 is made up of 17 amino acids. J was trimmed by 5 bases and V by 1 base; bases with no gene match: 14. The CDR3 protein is CASSLYVTGGIPHEQYF. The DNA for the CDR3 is TGTGCCAGCAGTTTATACGTAACGGGAGGCATCCCCCACGAGCAGTACTTC.

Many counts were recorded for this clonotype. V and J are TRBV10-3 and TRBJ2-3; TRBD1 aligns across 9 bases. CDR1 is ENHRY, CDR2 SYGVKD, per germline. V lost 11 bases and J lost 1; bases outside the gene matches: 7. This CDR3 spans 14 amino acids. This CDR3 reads CASYRGLGTDTQYF. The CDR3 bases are TGTGCCTCCTACAGGGGGCTGGGCACAGATACGCAGTATTTT.

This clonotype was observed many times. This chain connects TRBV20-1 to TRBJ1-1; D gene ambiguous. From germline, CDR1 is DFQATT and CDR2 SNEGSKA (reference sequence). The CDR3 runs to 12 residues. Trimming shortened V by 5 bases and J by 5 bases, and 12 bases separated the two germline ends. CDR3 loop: CSARRVGTEAFF. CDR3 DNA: TGCAGTGCTCGGCGGGTTGGGACTGAAGCTTTCTTT.

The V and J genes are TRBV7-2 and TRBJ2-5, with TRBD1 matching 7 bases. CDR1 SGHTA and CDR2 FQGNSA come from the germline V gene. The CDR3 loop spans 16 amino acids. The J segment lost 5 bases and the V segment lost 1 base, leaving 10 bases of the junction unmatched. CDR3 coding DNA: TGTGCCAGCAGCTTAGGTTTGGTAGGGGGCTGGGAGACCCAGTACTTC. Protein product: CASSLGLVGGWETQYF.

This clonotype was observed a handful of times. The CDR3 DNA follows: TGCAGTGCTAGACCCCCGCAGGGACCCTACGAGCAGTACTTC. It yields the protein CSARPPQGPYEQYF. The genes are TRBV20-1 and TRBJ2-7, with D possibly called TRBD1 or TRBD2 (5 bases each). The CDR3 has 14 amino acids. From germline, CDR1 is DFQATT and CDR2 SNEGSKA (reference sequence). Trimming took 2 bases from V and 2 from J, leaving 13 bases between them.

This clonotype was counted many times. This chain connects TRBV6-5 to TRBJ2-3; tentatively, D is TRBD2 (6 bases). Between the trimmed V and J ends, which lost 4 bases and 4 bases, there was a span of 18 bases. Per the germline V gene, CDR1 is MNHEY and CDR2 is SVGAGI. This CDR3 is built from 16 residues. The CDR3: CASSLGLRDSPDTQYF. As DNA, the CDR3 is TGTGCCAGCAGTTTGGGACTCAGGGACTCTCCAGATACGCAGTATTTT.

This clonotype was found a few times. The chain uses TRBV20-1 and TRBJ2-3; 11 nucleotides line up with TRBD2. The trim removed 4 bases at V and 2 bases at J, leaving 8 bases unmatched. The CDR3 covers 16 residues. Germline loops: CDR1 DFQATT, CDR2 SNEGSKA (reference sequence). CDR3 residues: CSATIPSGRTTDTQYF. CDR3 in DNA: TGCAGTGCTACTATTCCTAGCGGGAGGACCACAGATACGCAGTATTTT.

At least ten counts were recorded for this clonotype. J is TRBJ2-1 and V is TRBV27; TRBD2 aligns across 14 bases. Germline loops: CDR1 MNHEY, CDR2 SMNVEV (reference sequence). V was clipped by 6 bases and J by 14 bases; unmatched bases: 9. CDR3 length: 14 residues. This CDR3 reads CASSGTSGSFEEFF. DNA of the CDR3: TGTGCCAGCAGCGGGACTAGCGGGAGTTTCGAGGAGTTCTTC.

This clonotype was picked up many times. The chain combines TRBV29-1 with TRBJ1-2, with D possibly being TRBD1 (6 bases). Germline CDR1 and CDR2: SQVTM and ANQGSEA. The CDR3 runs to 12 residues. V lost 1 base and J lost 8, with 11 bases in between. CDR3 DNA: TGCAGCGTTGAAGTGGACAGTCCCGGCTACACCTTC. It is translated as CSVEVDSPGYTF. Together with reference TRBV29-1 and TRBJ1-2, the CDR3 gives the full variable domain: SAVISQKPSRDICQRGTSLTIQCQVDSQVTMMFWYRQQPGQSLTLIATANQGSEATYESGFVIDKFPISRPNLTFSTLTVSNMSPEDSSIYLCSVEVDSPGYTFGSGTRLTVV.

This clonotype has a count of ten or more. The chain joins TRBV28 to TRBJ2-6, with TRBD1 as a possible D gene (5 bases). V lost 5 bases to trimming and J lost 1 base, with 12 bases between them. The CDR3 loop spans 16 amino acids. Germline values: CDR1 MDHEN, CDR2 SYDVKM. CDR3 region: CASSPPPGSGANVLTF. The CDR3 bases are TGTGCCAGCAGTCCCCCTCCAGGGTCTGGGGCCAACGTCCTGACTTTC. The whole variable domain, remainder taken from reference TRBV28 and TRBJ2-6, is DVKVTQSSRYLVKRTGEKVFLECVQDMDHENMFWYRQDPGLGLRLIYFSYDVKMKEKGDIPEGYSVSREKKERFSLILESASTNQTSMYLCASSPPPGSGANVLTFGAGSRLTVL.

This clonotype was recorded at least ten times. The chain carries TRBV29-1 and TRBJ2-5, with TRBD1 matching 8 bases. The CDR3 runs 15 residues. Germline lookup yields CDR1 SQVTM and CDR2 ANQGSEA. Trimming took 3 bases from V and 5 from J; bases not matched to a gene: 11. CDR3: CSVDLPGGRGETQYF. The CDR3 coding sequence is TGCAGCGTTGACCTGCCAGGGGGCAGGGGGGAGACCCAGTACTTC.

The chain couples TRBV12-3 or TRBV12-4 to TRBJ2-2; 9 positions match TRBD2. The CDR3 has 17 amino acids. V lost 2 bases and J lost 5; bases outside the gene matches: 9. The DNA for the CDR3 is TGTGCCAGCAGTTTAAACCCAGCGGGAGGTCGAACCGGGGAGCTGTTTTTT. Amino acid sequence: CASSLNPAGGRTGELFF.